This is a list of T cell receptor beta chains from one sample in a study of technical replicates of blood from several donors. The repertoire was sequenced with immunoSEQ multiplex PCR; TCRdb's copy has only in-frame clones and lacks some. The profile shows fewer than 85,000 clones, approximately 91% of them singletons. Sequenced sample: PBMCs. Receptors originate from a human donor in good health. Some clones in this sample may be carry-over from other donors' samples. Both conserved end residues are part of each CDR3. The order of the fields is J gene, CDR3 length, V gene, CDR3 protein.

TRBJ2-3 16 TRBV5-6 CASSWTSGFRTDTQYF
TRBJ1-2 15 TRBV18 CASSPPRQGYYGYTF
TRBJ2-1 17 TRBV30 CAWGRNWDRGQTNEQFF
TRBJ2-7 13 TRBV5-4 CASSHDRGGEQYF
TRBJ1-2 14 TRBV25-1 CASSDGQGNYGYTF
TRBJ1-1 14 TRBV4-3 CASSQDLGLTEAFF
TRBJ2-7 13 TRBV6-1 CASRRQGLYEQYF
TRBJ2-5 18 TRBV7-9 CASSLSFLAGALQETQYF
TRBJ1-3 14 TRBV9 CASSPSSPGNTIYF
TRBJ1-6 15 TRBV7-8 CASSLAPQGVAPLHF
TRBJ2-3 16 TRBV7-3 CASSLTPGLSTDTQYF
TRBJ2-5 13 TRBV7-9 CASSRGLQETQYF
TRBJ2-1 16 TRBV5-1 CASSLAGGRSYNEQFF
TRBJ1-3 12 TRBV10-3 CANSGSGNTIYF
TRBJ1-2 14 TRBV6-1 CASSVQQGGEGYTF
TRBJ1-2 15 TRBV6-1 CASSGGGTGGDGYTF
TRBJ2-3 13 TRBV11-3 CASSSPGGDTQYF
TRBJ2-7 14 TRBV2 CASSRDRGPSEQYF
TRBJ2-3 17 TRBV5-1 CASSLYVAGGTTDTQYF
TRBJ1-4 15 TRBV30 CAWSVGLQGNEKLFF
TRBJ1-5 14 TRBV27 CASTRDIHNQPQHF
TRBJ2-1 16 TRBV5-5 CASSLYDTSASSEQFF
TRBJ1-1 16 TRBV7-3 CASSLTHRVRVTEAFF
TRBJ2-5 13 TRBV5-1 CASSFESRETQYF
TRBJ1-4 15 TRBV6-6 CASSTQGAQGEKLFF
TRBJ1-1 14 TRBV7-2 CASSSMDTNTEAFF
TRBJ2-1 13 TRBV7-2 CASSLGGPVGQFF
TRBJ2-1 15 TRBV13 CASSLGSGTYNEQFF
TRBJ2-6 15 TRBV19 CASIPEHSGANVLTF
TRBJ2-7 13 TRBV6-1 CASSGQMSYEQYF
TRBJ1-2 15 TRBV19 CASTLWPTSNYGYTF
TRBJ2-5 15 TRBV11-3 CASSPRTGGEETQYF
TRBJ2-2 14 TRBV10-3 CAIRLAGAAGELFF
TRBJ2-1 18 TRBV7-6 CASSLVGAGTGKRNEQFF
TRBJ2-6 21 TRBV7-3 CASSLTGPGWWGSTGANVLTF
TRBJ2-1 13 TRBV7-9 CASSSRTNNEQFF
TRBJ2-1 14 TRBV11-2 CASRGAGGLDEQFF
TRBJ2-2 16 TRBV6-5 CASSYSSGRGTGELFF
TRBJ1-1 20 TRBV9 CASSVGPTPGQGAGNTEAFF
TRBJ1-1 14 TRBV6-6 CASSYMRQNTEAFF
TRBJ2-3 15 TRBV15 CATSGQGAMTDTQYF
TRBJ2-5 17 TRBV5-1 CASSPAGGQVMRETQYF
TRBJ1-2 15 TRBV18 CASSQSQGGNYGYTF
TRBJ1-4 15 TRBV7-2 CASSLGGQGWEKLFF
TRBJ2-7 18 TRBV7-8 CASSLEATTLLSSYEQYF
TRBJ1-6 19 TRBV21-1 CASRLLRQGSMLWNSPLHF
TRBJ2-2 15 TRBV13 CASSPGTVNTGELFF
TRBJ2-5 16 TRBV15 CATSRDWTGAQETQYF
TRBJ2-7 17 TRBV10-3 CAISESQASGTSSEQYF
TRBJ1-1 14 TRBV6-6 CASSPPGKNTEAFF
TRBJ2-1 15 TRBV11-2 CASSLQGVTYNEQFF
TRBJ2-7 12 TRBV7-7 CASSWTTYEQYF
TRBJ1-1 14 TRBV6-7 CASREGDMNTEAFF
TRBJ2-2 14 TRBV7-2 CASSKKIVAGELFF
TRBJ2-2 16 TRBV5-1 CASSRGRGAQTGELFF
TRBJ2-7 11 TRBV25-1 CASSEDRAQYF
TRBJ1-1 14 TRBV30 CAWSVTGGWTEAFF
TRBJ2-7 16 TRBV9 CASSVFPSAFSYEQYF
TRBJ2-7 14 TRBV30 CAWRQPGQAYEQYF
TRBJ1-1 14 TRBV6-6 CASSLRQQNTEAFF